The 8 T cell receptor beta chains below were found in one sample sequenced in a study of CD8 T cells in ankylosing spondylitis. TCRdb processed the 5' RACE reads anew with MiXCR; each CDR3 protein has one entry. The repertoire includes fewer than 200,000 distinct CDR3 sequences, about 20% of them detected once, and more than 3.5% sits in the top ten. Sequenced sample: blood, either unsorted or a sorted T cell fraction (not recorded which). The receptors were sampled from a male donor under 35 with ankylosing spondylitis or in good health (not recorded which).

The table lists this clonotype with many counts. The chain couples TRBV3-1 to TRBJ2-7; D unresolved. The V and J ends lost 4 bases and 7 bases respectively, with 17 bases between them. The CDR3 extends over 14 amino acids. The germline V gene encodes CDR1 LGHDT and CDR2 YNNKEL (reference sequence). The CDR3 protein is CASSPRFGGIEQYF. CDR3 DNA: TGTGCCAGCAGCCCGCGGTTCGGTGGTATTGAGCAGTACTTC.

The CDR3 reads CASSLAEDYEQYF. Written as DNA, the CDR3 is TGTGCCAGCAGCTTAGCGGAGGATTACGAGCAGTACTTC. This sequence joins TRBV6-2 or TRBV6-3 and TRBJ2-7; D is possibly TRBD2 (6 bases). This CDR3 contains 13 residues. Germline V CDR1 and CDR2: MNHEY, SVGEGT. The ends were cut back, 6 bases at V and 4 bases at J, with 13 bases in the middle.

CDR3 in DNA: TGCAGTGCTATGGGACTAGCGGGAGACACTAGCACAGATACGCAGTATTTT. Residues: CSAMGLAGDTSTDTQYF. The chain recombines TRBV20-1 with TRBJ2-3; 14 bases line up with TRBD2. The CDR3 has 17 amino acids. Germline CDR1 DFQATT, CDR2 SNEGSKA (reference sequence). Trimming cost V 4 bases and J 0 bases; bases outside gene matches: 6.

At least ten counts were recorded for this clonotype. This chain joins TRBV7-6 and TRBJ2-2, with 7 bases fitting TRBD2. V was clipped by 5 bases and J by 6 bases; unmatched bases: 9. The germline CDR1 and CDR2 sequences are SGHVS and FNYEAQ. There are 15 residues in the CDR3. This CDR3 is CASSAGRALSGELFF. The CDR3 coding sequence is TGTGCCAGCAGCGCAGGGAGGGCCTTGTCCGGGGAGCTGTTTTTT.

This clonotype was detected ten times or more. The chain has TRBV20-1 and TRBJ2-1; D may be TRBD2 (5 bases). V lost 3 bases, J lost 4 bases, and 19 bases lay in between. This CDR3 has 16 residues. The germline CDR1 and CDR2 sequences are DFQATT and SNEGSKA (reference sequence). The CDR3 DNA is TGCAGTGCTAGCCCCAAAGAGGGATTGGGGTACAATGAGCAGTTCTTC. Translated, it gives CSASPKEGLGYNEQFF.

There are many counts of this clonotype. This chain joins TRBV7-9 and TRBJ2-7; D call uncertain. From germline, CDR1 is SEHNR and CDR2 FQNEAQ (reference sequence). The V end was cut by 5 bases, the J end by 0 bases, with 5 bases between. The CDR3 length is 12 residues. The CDR3 DNA reads TGTGCCAGCAGCGCCACCTCCTACGAGCAGTACGTC. This gives the protein CASSATSYEQYV.

In this sample, this clonotype turned up many times. The rearrangement uses TRBV4-3 and TRBJ2-5; 11 nucleotides match TRBD2. V lost 4 bases, J lost 3 bases, and 1 base stayed unmatched. CDR1 LGHNA and CDR2 YSLEER come from the germline V gene. The CDR3 loop spans 14 amino acids. The CDR3 DNA is TGCGCCAGCAGCCTGGGACTAGCGGAAGAGACCCAGTACTTC. This sequence encodes CASSLGLAEETQYF.

This clonotype appeared many times. The genes are TRBV4-1 and TRBJ1-2; D perhaps matches TRBD1 (6 bases). V dropped 0 bases and J dropped 7 bases, with 9 bases sitting between them. The CDR3 contains 13 residues. From germline, CDR1 is MGHRA and CDR2 YSYEKL. The CDR3 DNA reads as TGCGCCAGCAGCCAAGAACAGGGAGGTGGCTACACCTTC. Its translation is CASSQEQGGGYTF.